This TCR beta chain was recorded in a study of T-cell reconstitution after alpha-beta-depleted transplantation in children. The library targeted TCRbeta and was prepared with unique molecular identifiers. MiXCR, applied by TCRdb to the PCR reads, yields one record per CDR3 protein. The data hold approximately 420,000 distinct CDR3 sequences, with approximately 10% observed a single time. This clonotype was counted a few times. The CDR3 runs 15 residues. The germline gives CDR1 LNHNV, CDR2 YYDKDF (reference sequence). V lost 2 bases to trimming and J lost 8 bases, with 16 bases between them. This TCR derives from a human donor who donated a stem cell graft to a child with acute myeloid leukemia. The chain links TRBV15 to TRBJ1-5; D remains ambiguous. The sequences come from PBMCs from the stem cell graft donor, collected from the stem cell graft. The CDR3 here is CATSRTGLGSEPQHF. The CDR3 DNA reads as TGTGCCACCAGCAGAACCGGATTGGGTAGTGAGCCCCAGCATTTT.